This T cell receptor (beta chain) is from a study of shared clonotypes between healthy human individuals (TCRdb year 2020). Describing the broader study: The cohort comprised a couple of women and a few men aged 18 to 49 years. For each donor, CD4 naive and CD4 memory were each given three plates, CD8 naive was given two plates, and CD8 memory was given one plate. The study deeply sequenced blood TCR repertoires of five healthy adults to estimate repertoire size and the extent of clonotype sharing between individuals. To increase sequencing depth and limit assay-specific biases, TCR repertoire library preparation and sequencing were carried out by different laboratories using diverse techniques. Leukapheresis yielded between about 0.85 and 10 billion PBMCs per donor. General conclusions and limits of the study: Because the study included only a small number of donors, the genetic and exposure-history diversity represented was limited. Only blood was sampled, and tissue TCR repertoires likely differ from those in blood. Larger estimated clonotype richness was generally found for naive subsets than for memory subsets. Approximately 5% of naive CD4, 3.5% of naive CD8, approximately 2.2% of memory CD4, and approximately 0.39% of memory CD8 clonotypes were shared across several donors. Compared with non-shared clonotypes, clonotypes shared by all four sorted-subset donors had higher generation probabilities. Incomplete sequencing was indicated by rarefaction of sorted-subset datasets, despite the large sequencing depth. Pairwise subsampling indicated that sequencing depth was expected to affect the degree of clonotype sharing among donors.

With respect to this clone: No antigen is known for it. It has no much larger one-base neighbor in the sample; base qualities were not kept.

TCR CDR3 regions were amplified from genomic DNA by multiplex PCR using the deep immunoSEQ assay. Extracted genomic DNA from each cell subset was distributed evenly across all wells of several immunoSEQ 96-well plates, and each plate was treated as a replicate. For sorted subsets, 150 to 250 ng of genomic DNA, equivalent to 25,000 to 35,000 T cell genomes, went into each replicate PCR. The purified libraries were quantified using a Qubit 3.0 fluorometer, sized with a Bioanalyzer 2100, and then quantified again using the KAPA Library Quantification kit. Each immunoSEQ 96-well plate was sequenced on its own single-read 150-cycle Illumina NextSeq 550 flow cell. In the authors' own workflow: Because only junctional sequences without quality scores were contained in the immunoSEQ output, filtering matching that applied to full-length reads could not be performed. Sequences were annotated with PyIR, a Python wrapper for IgBLAST v1.9, using IMGT germline references to assign V/J genes and CDR3. Reads with weak V/J assignments (E-value above 1e-6), missing CDR3, stop codons, out-of-frame junctions, or ambiguous translated residues were removed. V3J clonotypes were defined as sequences sharing the same inferred V gene, J gene, and CDR3 amino acid sequence. The percentage overlap between two repertoires was calculated by dividing the number of shared unique clonotypes by the size of the smaller repertoire. Repertoire richness was assessed with RTK rarefaction, the Chao1 estimator, and Recon v2.1 estimates of unobserved clonotypes. Generation probabilities were computed with OLGA for all TCRbeta clonotypes obtained by the gDNA method from a few donors. In its TCRdb copy, this immuneACCESS table keeps in-frame sequences only and misses some clones. Where compared with another copy, unresolved V genes explain less than half of these, and the others have no known cause. The V and J calls and clone size were taken over from that table, and D and trimming were inferred from the DNA. The sample table lists about 2 million clones, about 94% of them with a count of one. The biggest ten clones account for more than 0.95% of the sample.

V lost 4 bases and J lost 10 bases; the stretch between them is 20 bases long. Reading the germline V gene gives CDR1 SGDLS and CDR2 YYNGEE. The CDR3, cysteine through phenylalanine, is 15 amino acids long. Solely the CDR3 DNA is kept, with 45 bases framed from the first base. CD8 naive samples consisted of CD45RO-negative cells that were positively selected for CCR7, yielding a CD45RA+CCR7+ population without TemRA cells. Healthy HIV-negative adults with no recently reported acute infections or vaccinations were included as donors. Every donor was a Caucasian adult living in Nashville, Tennessee, USA. After blood collection by leukapheresis, PBMCs were isolated using Ficoll-Histopaque density gradient centrifugation and then cryopreserved in the vapor phase of liquid nitrogen. Analytical flow cytometry was used to check the purity and quantity of each magnetically sorted T cell population. From each sorted fraction, genomic DNA was isolated and quantified by UV absorbance on a Nanodrop 2000c.

The rearranged chain carries TRBV9 and TRBJ2-2, with TRBD1 tentatively as D gene (6 bases match). The receptor was isolated from a man between 18 and 35 years old in good health. The sequenced sample was naive CD8+ T cells sorted from blood. This specimen's cell subset or site label, per the study, means: CD45RA+CCR7+. CDR3 loop: CASSLGHLEPSELFF. The DNA sequence is given as TGTGCCAGCAGCTTGGGACACCTTGAGCCATCGGAGCTGTTTTTT.